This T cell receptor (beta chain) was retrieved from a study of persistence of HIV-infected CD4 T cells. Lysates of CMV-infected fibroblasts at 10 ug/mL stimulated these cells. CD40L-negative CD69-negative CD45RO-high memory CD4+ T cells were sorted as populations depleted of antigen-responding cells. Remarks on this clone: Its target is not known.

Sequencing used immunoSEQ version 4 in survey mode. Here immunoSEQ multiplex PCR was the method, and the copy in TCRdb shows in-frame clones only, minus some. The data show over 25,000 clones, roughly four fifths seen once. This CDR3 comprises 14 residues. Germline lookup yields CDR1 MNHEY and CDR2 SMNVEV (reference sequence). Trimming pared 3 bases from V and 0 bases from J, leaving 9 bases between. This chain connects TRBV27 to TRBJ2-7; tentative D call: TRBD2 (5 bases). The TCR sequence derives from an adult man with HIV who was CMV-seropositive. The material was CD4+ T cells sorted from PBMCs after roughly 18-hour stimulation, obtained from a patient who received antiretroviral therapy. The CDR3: CASSFQGSSYEQYF. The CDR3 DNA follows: TGTGCCAGCAGTTTCCAAGGGAGCTCCTACGAGCAGTACTTC.